These 4 T cell receptor beta chains were all obtained from the same sample, sequenced in a study of response to subunit inactivated influenza vaccine. MiXCR was run by TCRdb on the RT-PCR reads, yielding one entry per CDR3 protein. Here the sample spans approximately 490,000 distinct CDR3 sequences, 7.2% being singletons. Material: PBMCs from blood, obtained 23 to 25 months after vaccination. The receptors stem from a man aged 50-75 years who received an inactivated influenza vaccine.

This clonotype was counted many times. The chain couples TRBV3-1 to TRBJ2-7, with 8 bases fitting TRBD2. The V and J ends lost 4 bases and 1 base, in that order; junction bases with no gene match: 3. The V gene's germline CDR1 is LGHDT and CDR2 YNNKEL (reference sequence). This CDR3 region has 14 residues. CDR3 protein: CASSPSGRSYEQYF. In DNA, the CDR3 is TGTGCCAGCAGCCCCAGCGGGAGATCCTACGAGCAGTACTTC.

This chain connects TRBV20-1 to TRBJ1-2; D possibly corresponds to TRBD1 (5 bases). Trimming removed 2 bases from V and 7 bases from J, with 20 bases in between. This CDR3 is 15 amino acids long. Germline loops: CDR1 DFQATT, CDR2 SNEGSKA (reference sequence). In nucleotides, the CDR3 is TGCAGTGCTAGAAATCAGCCGGACGGGGGGATTGGCTACACCTTC. This encodes CSARNQPDGGIGYTF.

This clonotype was seen more than once but under ten times. The chain uses TRBV29-1 and TRBJ2-3; the D gene is possibly TRBD1 (5 bases). The CDR3 sequence is 12 residues long. In germline, CDR1 is SQVTM, CDR2 ANQGSEA. The V end lost 5 bases, the J end lost 2 bases, and 8 bases lay between the germline ends. CDR3 loop: CSVRTNTDTQYF. As DNA, the CDR3 is TGCAGCGTTCGGACAAACACAGATACGCAGTATTTT.

The sample holds a few counts of this clonotype. The CDR3 DNA reads as TGTGCCAGCAGTTCACCGGGACTAGCGGGAGTTCAAGAGACCCAGTACTTC. Its translation is CASSSPGLAGVQETQYF. The chain joins TRBV6-2 or TRBV6-3 to TRBJ2-5, with 14 nucleotides matching TRBD2. Germline lookup yields CDR1 MNHEY and CDR2 SVGEGT. The length of the CDR3 is 17 residues. The trim removed 4 bases at V and 2 bases at J, leaving 6 bases unmatched.